By sample share, the clone carrying this T cell receptor (beta chain) is medium-sized. Antigen: not known. This entry belongs to a study of T cell repertoires in ileal Crohn's disease. Across the whole study: Surgery for a complication: stricturing in about 60%, penetrating in around 39%.

The study, taken as a whole, reports: Active smokers at surgery had more clonal expansions than non-smokers. Clonality above 26.8% at surgery always came with endoscopic recurrence.

Included were adult ileal or ileocolonic Crohn's patients indicated for ileocolonic resection. The V and J ends lost 4 bases and 1 base, in that order; junction bases with no gene match: 11. The length of the CDR3 is 17 residues. Germline CDR1 KGHSH, CDR2 LQKENI. This table comes from immunoSEQ multiplex PCR, and its TCRdb copy is limited to in-frame clones, with some not included. The sample has 25,000 to 30,000 clones; roughly 78% are singletons. The chain uses TRBV18 and TRBJ1-1; 8 bases are a match to TRBD1. Sequences were obtained from ileal tissue. This sequence originates from an adult with Crohn's disease. CDR3 in DNA: TGTGCCAGCTCACAATTCCCGGGACAGGTAAAGAACACTGAAGCTTTCTTT. Translating gives CASSQFPGQVKNTEAFF.